This T cell receptor beta chain was profiled in a study of radiation and T cells in renal cell carcinoma. Noted time point: blood 2 weeks post-SBRT. As for treatment: 15 Gy SBRT to primary tumor, nephrectomy 4 weeks later. This clone showed up just a few times. This CDR3 is built from 13 residues. The germline V gene has CDR1 MRHNA and CDR2 SNTAGT. Deletions cut 9 bases from V and 3 bases from J, with 13 bases between. The method was immunoSEQ multiplex PCR; TCRdb's version includes in-frame clones alone and lacks a portion of them. The table includes more than 150,000 clones, roughly 87% detected once.

The rearrangement uses TRBV6-4 and TRBJ2-3; maybe TRBD2 (6 bases). This sequence was found in a woman in her 50s with renal cell carcinoma. The input for sequencing was blood, taken from a patient whose treatment included radiotherapy and nephrectomy. CDR3 sequence reads: CASGVGGTDTQYF. The CDR3 nucleotides are TGTGCCAGTGGCGTTGGGGGGACAGATACGCAGTATTTT.